This T cell receptor beta chain came from a study of vaccination and CD4 T cells after COVID-19. Study-level information: Each control was exposed to a CEFX pool, an HIV-1 Nef pool, or no peptide at all. Points from the study as a whole: Detection of a median around 83% of reactive clones in convalescent patients was confined to the period after vaccination.

About this clonotype: What it binds is not known.

Cultured CD4+ T-cell DNA underwent Oncomine TCR Beta short-read sequencing. After culture, CD4+ T cells served as the source for genomic DNA extraction. TCRdb re-called the PCR reads through MiXCR, storing one row per CDR3 protein. The repertoire includes about 25,000 distinct CDR3 sequences, approximately 28% of them detected once, and 7.1% sits in the top ten. Time point defined: late sampling 161 to 241 days after vaccination in a few convalescent patients. As for treatment: roughly 10-day PBMC culture with coronavirus spike peptide pools or control peptides (ViraFEST assay). This CDR3 has 14 residues. CDR1 MDHEN and CDR2 SYDVKM come from the germline V gene. The ends were cut back, 6 bases at V and 3 bases at J, with 15 bases in the middle.

The chain recombines TRBV28 with TRBJ2-7; tentatively, D is TRBD1 (5 bases). The source material was CD4+ T cells from blood, cultured in vitro, sampled about 7 months after SARS-CoV-2 vaccination. The sequence came from a human donor who had recovered from COVID-19. Here the CDR3 reads CASSPDMAGYEQYF. CDR3 DNA sequence: TGTGCCAGCAGCCCGGACATGGCTGGCTACGAGCAGTACTTC.